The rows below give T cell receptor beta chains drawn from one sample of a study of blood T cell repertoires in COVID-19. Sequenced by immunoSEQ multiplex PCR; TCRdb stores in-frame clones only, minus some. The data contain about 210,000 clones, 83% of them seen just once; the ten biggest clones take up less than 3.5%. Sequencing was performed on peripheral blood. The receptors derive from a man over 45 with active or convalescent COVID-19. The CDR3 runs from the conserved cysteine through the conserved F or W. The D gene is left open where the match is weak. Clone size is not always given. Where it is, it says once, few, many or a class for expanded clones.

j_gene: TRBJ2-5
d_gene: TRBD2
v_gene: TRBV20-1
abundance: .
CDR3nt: TGCAGTGCTAGTCGGCCCCGCTTAGCGGGGGGGTGGGAGACCCAGTACTTC
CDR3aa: CSASRPRLAGGWETQYF

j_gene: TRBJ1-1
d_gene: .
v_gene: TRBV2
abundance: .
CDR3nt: TGTGCCAGCAGTGCCGAGGGAAACACTGAAGCTTTCTTT
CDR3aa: CASSAEGNTEAFF

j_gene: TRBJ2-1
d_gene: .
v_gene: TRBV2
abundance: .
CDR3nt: TGTGCCAGCAGTGATACGGGATACAATGAGCAGTTCTTC
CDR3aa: CASSDTGYNEQFF

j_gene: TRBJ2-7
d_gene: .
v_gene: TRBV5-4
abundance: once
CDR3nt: TGTGCCAGCAGCTGGAGGGACCAGACCTACGAGCAGTACTTC
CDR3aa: CASSWRDQTYEQYF

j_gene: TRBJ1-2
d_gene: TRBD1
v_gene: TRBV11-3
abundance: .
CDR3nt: TGTGCCAGCAGCTTACTGGATTGGACAGGGGGCGCCGATGGCTACACCTTC
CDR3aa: CASSLLDWTGGADGYTF

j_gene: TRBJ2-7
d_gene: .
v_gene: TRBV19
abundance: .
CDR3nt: TGTGCCAGTTCCGTAGGCAGGTCAGGGGAGCAGTACTTC
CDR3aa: CASSVGRSGEQYF

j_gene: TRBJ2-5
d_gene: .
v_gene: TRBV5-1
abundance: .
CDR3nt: TGCGCCAGCAGCCTAGACGGACGCCCGGGGGAGACCCAGTACTTC
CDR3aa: CASSLDGRPGETQYF

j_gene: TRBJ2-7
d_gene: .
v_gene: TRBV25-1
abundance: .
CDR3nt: TGTGCCAGCAGTGAATCTGGTGGACAGTCCCGCGGCGAGCAGTACTTC
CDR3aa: CASSESGGQSRGEQYF

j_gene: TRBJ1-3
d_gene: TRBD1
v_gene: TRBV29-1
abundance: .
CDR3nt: TGCAGCGTTGTTGAGGGGGCGAGTGGAAACACCATATATTTT
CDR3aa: CSVVEGASGNTIYF

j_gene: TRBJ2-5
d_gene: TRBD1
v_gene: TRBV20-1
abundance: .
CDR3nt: TGCAGTGCTAGTCCGAGGACAGGGTTTGGAGAGACCCAGTACTTC
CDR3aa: CSASPRTGFGETQYF

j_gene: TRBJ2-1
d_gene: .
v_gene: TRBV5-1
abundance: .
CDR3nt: TGCGCCAGCAGCTTGGAGCGCGGCAGGGTAGGCAATGAGCAGTTCTTC
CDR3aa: CASSLERGRVGNEQFF

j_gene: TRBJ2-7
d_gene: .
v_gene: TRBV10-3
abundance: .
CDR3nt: TGTGCCATCAGTGAGTCGACCGGGGTAAGCCAGCAGTACTTC
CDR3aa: CAISESTGVSQQYF

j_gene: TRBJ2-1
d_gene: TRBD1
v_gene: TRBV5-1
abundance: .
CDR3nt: TGCGCCAGCAGCTTCCCGGGACAGGGGGCGACTAGCGGGCCCTACAATGAGCAGTTCTTC
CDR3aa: CASSFPGQGATSGPYNEQFF

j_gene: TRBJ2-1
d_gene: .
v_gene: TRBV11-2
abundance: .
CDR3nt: TGTGCCAGCAGCCTCGAGAGGGGGACCTACAATGAGCAGTTCTTC
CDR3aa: CASSLERGTYNEQFF